Listed below are T cell receptor beta chains from one sample, sequenced in a study of T cells in Graves' hyperthyroidism and ophthalmopathy. TCRdb itself ran the multiplex PCR reads through MiXCR, one entry per CDR3 protein. Seen here are around 620,000 distinct CDR3 sequences, around 15% observed once, and the top ten hold approximately 3.9%. The sample was blood. These receptors came from a woman aged 25 to 45 with Graves' hyperthyroidism. Both conserved end residues are part of each CDR3.

TRBJ2-3 | TRBV29-1 | CSVGQGNADTQYF
TRBJ2-5 | TRBV12-3/TRBV12-4 | CASWTGNSRGETQYF
TRBJ1-5 | TRBV12-3/TRBV12-4 | CASTQGPYSNQPQHF
TRBJ2-3 | TRBV5-1 | CASSDPGNSDTQYF
TRBJ2-6 | TRBV6-1 | CAISRSGANVLTF
TRBJ2-7 | TRBV7-2 | CASSSGEGNYEQYF
TRBJ2-3 | TRBV3-1 | CASSHSALFTDTQYF
TRBJ2-2 | TRBV18 | CASSSSGTRTLAGELFF
TRBJ1-6 | TRBV19 | CASTRDRSYNSPLHF
TRBJ1-1 | TRBV28 | CASSLRGVTSNSGDTEAFF
TRBJ2-3 | TRBV3-1 | CASSPSGRLGTDTQYF
TRBJ2-3 | TRBV4-1 | CASSQGPGGTDTQYF
TRBJ2-5 | TRBV28 | CASSSRDSRGETQYF
TRBJ2-7 | TRBV2 | CASSDREQYF
TRBJ2-7 | TRBV5-6 | CASSSGRFSEQYF
TRBJ2-3 | TRBV28 | CASSSVPGLAGSTDTQYF
TRBJ2-7 | TRBV30 | CAWSASFVSYEQYF
TRBJ2-7 | TRBV7-9 | CASSLYGTYEQYF
TRBJ2-7 | TRBV6-1 | CASSAGHEQYF
TRBJ2-3 | TRBV7-2 | CASSLVATSADTQYF
TRBJ2-7 | TRBV28 | CASSLQTGQGTYEQYF
TRBJ1-1 | TRBV19 | CASNGGQGGMNTEAFF
TRBJ1-5 | TRBV24-1 | CATSFRGNQPQHF
TRBJ1-2 | TRBV2 | CASSEAAPDDGYTF
TRBJ2-7 | TRBV11-2 | CASSATSGRIREQYF
TRBJ2-1 | TRBV18 | CASSPGLAGGSGGGQFF
TRBJ2-7 | TRBV11-2 | CASSLTGTAYEQYF
TRBJ2-1 | TRBV28 | CASSFRRHNEQFF
TRBJ1-4 | TRBV27 | CASSSLAGTNEKLFF
TRBJ1-3 | TRBV5-1 | CASSLEGRPGNTIYF
TRBJ2-1 | TRBV11-2 | CASSLQREGHNEQFF
TRBJ2-1 | TRBV18 | CASSPPGTGPYNEQFF
TRBJ1-2 | TRBV28 | CASAGGTNYGYTF
TRBJ2-3 | TRBV15 | CATGGWTSGRENTDTQYF
TRBJ1-4 | TRBV11-2 | CASSQRQFNEKLFF
TRBJ2-1 | TRBV6-4 | CASSELAGNNEQFF
TRBJ1-5 | TRBV30 | CAWSPETNQPQHF